A single TCR beta chain is shown here with its context. The study drew participants aged 18 to 89 years from approximately 25 US areas. The data were obtained in a study of blood T cell repertoires in COVID-19. With V trimmed by 3 bases and J by 10 bases, 5 bases remained unmatched. The CDR3 is made up of 13 amino acids. The germline V gene has CDR1 DFQATT and CDR2 SNEGSKA (reference sequence). Assay: immunoSEQ multiplex PCR; the TCRdb copy retains only in-frame clones and omits some. Of 200,000 or so clones in the sample, around 81% were seen once. The sequence was collected from a man aged 35 to 55 who had recovered from COVID-19. Sequenced input: PBMCs or T cells enriched from blood (not recorded which). The chain has TRBV20-1 and TRBJ1-6; 8 bases match TRBD1. CDR3 in DNA: TGCAGTGCTAGTGACCAGGGGGCATCACCCCTCCACTTT. Translation: CSASDQGASPLHF.